This TCR beta chain was found in a study of PD-L1 blockade in urothelial cancer. The trim removed 3 bases at V and 4 bases at J, leaving 7 bases unmatched. CDR1 SGDLS and CDR2 YYNGEE come from the germline V gene. The length of the CDR3 is 14 residues. The time point: pretreatment peripheral blood. Method: immunoSEQ multiplex PCR; TCRdb's copy keeps in-frame clones and lacks some. The sample contains about 93,000 clones, nearly 90% of which appear only once. The TCR comes from a man aged 60 to 69 with urothelial cancer. The chain couples TRBV9 to TRBJ2-7; TRBD1 agrees at 7 bases. This sample comprised PBMCs, obtained around atezolizumab (anti-PD-L1) treatment. The CDR3 reads CASSDRDSQYEQYF. The CDR3 DNA reads TGTGCCAGCAGCGACCGGGACAGCCAGTACGAGCAGTACTTC.